This T cell receptor (beta chain) was observed in a study of T cell changes during pregnancy in multiple sclerosis. CDR1 and CDR2 (germline): SQVTM, ANQGSEA. The CDR3 totals 14 residues. Trimming at V came to 8 bases and at J to 4 bases, leaving 9 bases not matched to a gene. Repertoires were generated with immunoSEQ multiplex PCR, while TCRdb's copy carries only in-frame clones and drops some. The sample yields roughly 93,000 clones, 85% to 95% seen once. The material was peripheral blood, obtained after pregnancy. The chain has TRBV29-1 and TRBJ1-3, with TRBD1 identical over 9 bases. This TCR was sampled from a female donor with multiple sclerosis, enrolled in a pregnancy study. The CDR3 DNA is TGCAGCTCCGCCGGGACAGGGAGAGGAAACACCATATATTTT. It translates to CSSAGTGRGNTIYF.